One and the same sample provided the 21 T cell receptor beta chains below, sequenced in a study of cytomegalovirus exposure and HLA in healthy donors. 13 Jbeta primers and 60 Vbeta primers were used for the PCR. Assay used: immunoSEQ multiplex PCR; TCRdb lists only in-frame clones, some missing. The table includes about 130,000 clones, about 80% detected once. Sequenced input: PBMCs. Every receptor here comes from a woman aged 45-65 years in good health and CMV-seronegative.

The rearrangement uses TRBV5-6 and TRBJ2-4; TRBD2 might be the D (6 bases). Germline values: CDR1 SGHDT, CDR2 YYEEEE. Trimming took 1 base from V and 8 from J, leaving 13 bases between them. There are 14 residues in the CDR3. The CDR3 protein is CASSLFPRRDIQYF. DNA for the CDR3: TGTGCCAGCAGCTTGTTCCCACGGAGGGACATTCAGTACTTC.

The rearrangement uses TRBV11-2 and TRBJ1-1, with TRBD1 as a possible D gene (5 bases). The germline V and J ends were trimmed by 3 bases and 3 bases, with 14 bases remaining between them. This CDR3 comprises 15 residues. CDR1 is SGHAT and CDR2 is FQNNGV in the germline V gene. CDR3 region: CASSLGHEVDTEAFF. DNA for the CDR3: TGTGCCAGCAGCTTGGGGCATGAAGTTGACACTGAAGCTTTCTTT.

The chain is built from TRBV19 and TRBJ2-1, with D possibly being TRBD1 (6 bases). This CDR3 region has 14 residues. Per the germline V gene, CDR1 is LNHDA and CDR2 is SQIVND (reference sequence). The V end lost 6 bases, the J end lost 7 bases, and 16 bases lay between the germline ends. CDR3 sequence reads: CASRKVFRGNEQFF. The CDR3 DNA reads TGTGCCAGTAGGAAAGTGTTCAGGGGTAATGAGCAGTTCTTC. Based on the CDR3 plus reference TRBV19 and TRBJ2-1, the full variable domain is DGGITQSPKYLFRKEGQNVTLSCEQNLNHDAMYWYRQDPGQGLRLIYYSQIVNDFQKGDIAEGYSVSREKKESFPLTVTSAQKNPTAFYLCASRKVFRGNEQFFGPGTRLTVL.

The chain carries TRBV9 and TRBJ2-5; 7 bases fit TRBD1. Germline trimming cut 4 bases from V and 5 bases from J; bases unmatched to any gene: 11. CDR1 and CDR2 (germline): SGDLS, YYNGEE. The CDR3 totals 15 residues. The CDR3 nucleotides read TGTGCCAGCAGCCCCCCGGACAGGCCGGGCGAGACCCAGTACTTC. This translates into CASSPPDRPGETQYF.

The J gene is TRBJ2-1, the V gene TRBV7-2; D ambiguous. The CDR3 is 12 amino acids. Per the germline V gene, CDR1 is SGHTA and CDR2 is FQGNSA. Trimming shortened V by 5 bases and J by 5 bases, and 7 bases separated the two germline ends. The CDR3 DNA reads as TGTGCCAGCAGCCTATTAAACAATGAGCAGTTCTTC. It codes for CASSLLNNEQFF.

The CDR3 here is CASSYSAGREAFF. The CDR3 DNA reads TGTGCCAGCAGTTACTCGGCAGGGCGTGAAGCTTTCTTT. This chain links TRBV6-5 with TRBJ1-1; possible D gene TRBD1, 5 bases. This CDR3 contains 13 residues. Germline CDR1 and CDR2: MNHEY and SVGAGI. V lost 0 bases and J lost 7, with 9 bases in between.

The V call is TRBV18, the J call TRBJ2-2; 14 nucleotides match TRBD2. Germline V lookup: CDR1 KGHSH, CDR2 LQKENI. V lost 6 bases and J lost 7; bases outside the gene matches: 7. CDR3 size: 16 residues. The CDR3 DNA reads TGTGCCAGCTCGACGGGACTAGCGGGAGCGTACGGGGAGCTGTTTTTT. Its protein is CASSTGLAGAYGELFF.

The V and J genes are TRBV27 and TRBJ1-4, with a possible D match to TRBD1 (5 bases). CDR3 length: 15 amino acids. With 1 base removed from V and 6 bases from J, the gap between germline ends came to 12 bases. The germline V gene has CDR1 MNHEY and CDR2 SMNVEV (reference sequence). CDR3 region: CASSLWGKRDEKLFF. For the CDR3, the DNA is TGTGCCAGCAGTTTATGGGGGAAGCGGGATGAAAAACTGTTTTTT. The entire variable domain, with the rest obtained from reference TRBV27 and TRBJ1-4, is as follows: EAQVTQNPRYLITVTGKKLTVTCSQNMNHEYMSWYRQDPGLGLRQIYYSMNVEVTDKGDVPEGYKVSRKEKRNFPLILESPSPNQTSLYFCASSLWGKRDEKLFFGSGTQLSVL.

This clone was found once. The chain has TRBV27 and TRBJ1-1, with D tentatively TRBD1 (6 bases). CDR1 is MNHEY, CDR2 SMNVEV, per germline (reference sequence). V was trimmed by 10 bases and J by 1 base, leaving 13 bases between them. CDR3 length: 13 residues. The CDR3 nucleotides read TGTGCCATACACCCGACAGGGAACACTGAAGCTTTCTTT. Residues: CAIHPTGNTEAFF.

The rearrangement joins TRBV25-1 to TRBJ2-3, with 8 nucleotides matching TRBD1. Germline V CDR1 and CDR2: MGHDK, SYGVNS. There are 13 residues in the CDR3. J was trimmed by 5 bases and V by 6 bases; bases with no gene match: 4. CDR3 amino acids: CASRRQGIDTQYF. The CDR3 DNA sequence: TGTGCCAGCAGGAGACAGGGGATAGATACGCAGTATTTT.

The chain has TRBV6-1 and TRBJ2-7; possibly TRBD1 for D (6 bases). Germline V gene lookup returns CDR1 MNHNS and CDR2 SASEGT. The V end lost 4 bases, the J end lost 3 bases, and 13 bases lay between the germline ends. This CDR3 comprises 14 residues. The CDR3 DNA follows: TGTGCCAGCAGTGCTGGGGGCGCCGTCTACGAGCAGTACGTC. This encodes CASSAGGAVYEQYV.

The chain carries TRBV14 and TRBJ1-1, with D possibly matching TRBD1 (6 bases). The CDR3 has 15 amino acids. Germline lookup yields CDR1 SGHDN and CDR2 FVKESK. V was cut by 0 bases and J by 4 bases, with 12 bases left in between. The CDR3 DNA sequence: TGTGCCAGCAGCCAAGATCAGGGGTGGGGCACTGAAGCTTTCTTT. Protein sequence: CASSQDQGWGTEAFF.

The chain joins TRBV27 to TRBJ1-2, with 7 bases aligning to TRBD1. This CDR3 is 17 amino acids long. From germline, CDR1 is MNHEY and CDR2 SMNVEV (reference sequence). Losses at the gene ends were 6 bases for V and 3 bases for J; bases not matched to a gene: 16. CDR3 sequence reads: CASSPFRQGAAYYGYTF. CDR3 bases: TGTGCCAGCAGCCCTTTCCGACAGGGAGCGGCGTACTATGGCTACACCTTC.

The genes are TRBV9 and TRBJ2-7, with 9 bases fitting TRBD2. The germline V gene encodes CDR1 SGDLS and CDR2 YYNGEE. The CDR3 extends over 16 amino acids. Trimming cost V 4 bases and J 5 bases; bases outside gene matches: 13. The CDR3 DNA reads TGTGCCAGCAGCCTTCAAGCGGGACTAGCATTCCACGAGCAGTACTTC. Translated: CASSLQAGLAFHEQYF.

This chain uses TRBV7-2 with TRBJ2-1; D ambiguous. Trimming shortened V by 6 bases and J by 6 bases, and 9 bases separated the two germline ends. Per the germline V gene, CDR1 is SGHTA and CDR2 is FQGNSA. The CDR3 sequence is 12 residues long. Here the CDR3 reads CASRETPNEQFF. CDR3 DNA: TGTGCCAGCAGAGAGACTCCCAATGAGCAGTTCTTC.

This clone showed up just a few times. The rearrangement links TRBV7-2 to TRBJ1-3; 8 bases line up with TRBD1. There are 15 residues in the CDR3. The V segment lost 3 bases and the J segment 3 bases; nucleotides outside the gene matches: 4. CDR1 is SGHTA, CDR2 FQGNSA, per germline. CDR3 region: CASSFSGTGGNTIYF. CDR3 bases: TGTGCCAGCAGCTTTTCCGGGACAGGTGGAAACACCATATATTTT.

The chain combines TRBV18 with TRBJ2-1; TRBD1 agrees at 7 bases. J gave up 8 bases and V 4 bases, and 8 bases lay outside the gene matches. Germline V gives CDR1 KGHSH, CDR2 LQKENI. The CDR3 is 14 residues long. CDR3 loop: CASSRRQGGDEQFF. CDR3 nucleotides: TGTGCCAGCTCACGCCGACAGGGTGGGGATGAGCAGTTCTTC.

This clone appeared a few times. The chain is built from TRBV15 and TRBJ2-1; TRBD2 aligns across 16 bases. Germline CDR1 and CDR2: LNHNV and YYDKDF (reference sequence). With 4 bases clipped from V and 8 bases from J, the junction kept 11 bases outside the gene matches. The CDR3 is made up of 18 amino acids. The chain's CDR3 is CATSKPGLAGGPGYEQFF. In DNA form, the CDR3 reads TGTGCCACCAGCAAACCGGGACTAGCGGGAGGGCCGGGGTATGAGCAGTTCTTC.

A note on this clone: An end of the junction differs from the germline gene, which may be a read error. CDR3 nucleotide sequence: TGTGCCAGTAGTGTTCCAGGGGCCCGCAATCAGCCCCAGAATTTT. Its protein is CASSVPGARNQPQNF. V and J are TRBV19 and TRBJ1-5; D is perhaps TRBD1 (6 bases). Per germline, CDR1 LNHDA and CDR2 SQIVND (reference sequence). This CDR3 is built from 15 residues.

This chain joins TRBV27 and TRBJ2-7, with 11 bases aligning to TRBD2. This CDR3 region has 13 residues. Per the germline V gene, CDR1 is MNHEY and CDR2 is SMNVEV (reference sequence). With 5 bases clipped from V and 6 bases from J, the junction kept 3 bases outside the gene matches. The DNA of the CDR3 is TGTGCCAGCAGTCCCCTAGCGGGAGGCGAGCAGTACTTC. This sequence encodes CASSPLAGGEQYF.

This chain connects TRBV7-8 to TRBJ1-1; no reliable D call. V lost 2 bases to trimming and J lost 2 bases, with 9 bases between them. Germline CDR1 SGHVS, CDR2 FQNEAQ. There are 14 residues in the CDR3. The CDR3: CASSLTERNTEAFF. In nucleotides, the CDR3 is TGTGCCAGCAGCTTAACTGAAAGAAACACTGAAGCTTTCTTT.